This T cell receptor beta chain was documented in a study of cytomegalovirus exposure and HLA in healthy donors. About the research overall: Ancestry clustering placed roughly 86% of more than 350 genotyped donors in the Caucasian-associated cluster.

For this clone: No antigen is known for it.

Points from the study as a whole: By HLA locus, TCR association rates varied in a later analysis, with DRB1 showing the most and HLA-C the fewest.

Researchers ran the PCR with 60 Vbeta and 13 Jbeta primers. TCRdb keeps only in-frame clones here, not all; method: immunoSEQ multiplex PCR. The top ten hold approximately 3.8% of the sample, which has under 250,000 clones, about 72% seen once. Sequenced: PBMCs. This receptor was identified in a male donor in good health and CMV-seronegative.

CDR3 loop: CASSIKGSNTEAFF. The CDR3 DNA follows: TGTGCCAGTAGTATCAAGGGGTCGAACACTGAAGCTTTCTTT. V gene TRBV19 combines with J gene TRBJ1-1; a weak D match, TRBD1 (5 bases). The CDR3 runs to 14 residues. Germline V CDR1 and CDR2: LNHDA, SQIVND (reference sequence). The V end was cut by 3 bases, the J end by 1 base, with 9 bases between.